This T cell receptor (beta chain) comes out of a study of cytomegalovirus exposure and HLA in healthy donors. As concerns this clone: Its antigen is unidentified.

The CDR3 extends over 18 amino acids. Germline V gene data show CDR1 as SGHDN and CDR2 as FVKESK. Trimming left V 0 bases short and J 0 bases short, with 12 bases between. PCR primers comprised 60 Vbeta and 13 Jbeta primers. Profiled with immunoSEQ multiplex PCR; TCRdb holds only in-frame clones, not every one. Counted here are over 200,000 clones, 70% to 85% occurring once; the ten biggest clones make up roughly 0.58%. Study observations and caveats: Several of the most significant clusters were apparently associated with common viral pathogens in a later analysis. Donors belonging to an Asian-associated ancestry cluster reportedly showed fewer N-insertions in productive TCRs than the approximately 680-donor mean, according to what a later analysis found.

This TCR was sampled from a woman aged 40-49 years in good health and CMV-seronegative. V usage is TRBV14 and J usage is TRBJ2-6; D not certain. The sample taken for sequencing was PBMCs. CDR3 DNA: TGTGCCAGCAGCCAAGACCCCCCAGGCAGCTCTGGGGCCAACGTCCTGACTTTC. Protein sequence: CASSQDPPGSSGANVLTF. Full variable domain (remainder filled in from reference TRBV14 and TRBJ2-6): EAGVTQFPSHSVIEKGQTVTLRCDPISGHDNLYWYRRVMGKEIKFLLHFVKESKQDESGMPNNRFLAERTGGTYSTLKVQPAELEDSGVYFCASSQDPPGSSGANVLTFGAGSRLTVL.